This T cell receptor (beta chain) stems from a study of shared clonotypes between healthy human individuals (dated by TCRdb to the early 2020s). Regarding the research as a whole: The cohort comprised two women and a few men aged 18 to 49 years. The study deeply sequenced blood TCR repertoires of 5 or 6 healthy adults to estimate repertoire size and the extent of clonotype sharing between individuals. For each donor, CD4 naive and CD4 memory were each run on three plates, CD8 naive on two plates, and CD8 memory on one plate. To increase sequencing depth and limit assay-specific biases, different laboratories used diverse techniques to prepare libraries and sequence TCR repertoires. Per donor, leukapheresis produced somewhere between about 0.85 and 10 billion PBMCs. On the study overall, not on this receptor specifically: When several donors were compared, the shared fraction of clonotypes was about 5% for naive CD4, 3.5% to 4% for naive CD8, roughly 2.5% for memory CD4, and approximately 0.4% for memory CD8. Sampling was limited to blood, and TCR repertoires in tissue likely differ from TCR repertoires in blood. Incomplete sequencing was indicated by rarefaction of sorted-subset datasets, despite the large sequencing depth. The genetic and exposure-history diversity represented was limited by the small number of donors. Based on pairwise subsampling, the degree of clonotype sharing among donors was expected to be affected by sequencing depth. Naive subsets generally had larger estimated clonotype richness than memory subsets did. Higher generation probabilities were observed for clonotypes shared by all four sorted-subset donors than for non-shared clonotypes.

The donors were healthy, HIV-negative adults with no recently reported acute infections or vaccinations. Every donor was a Caucasian adult living in Nashville, Tennessee, USA. CD4+ T cells were enriched by magnetic negative selection, after which naive cells were positively selected on CD45RA and the negative fraction was taken as the memory subset. After blood collection by leukapheresis, PBMCs were isolated using Ficoll-Histopaque density gradient centrifugation and then cryopreserved in the vapor phase of liquid nitrogen. Analytical flow cytometry was used to check the purity and quantity of every magnetically sorted T cell population. Each sorted fraction had its genomic DNA isolated and then quantified by UV absorbance on a Nanodrop 2000c. Note on this clone: The antigen this receptor binds is unknown. No base quality values were provided; no much bigger clone lies one nucleotide off.

The CDR3 contains 13 residues, cysteine and phenylalanine counted. The entry retains the CDR3 DNA only, 39 bases that are in frame from base 1. Taken from the germline V gene, the CDR1 and CDR2 loops are SGHVS and FNYEAQ. Germline trimming: 5 bases from V, 10 bases from J; junction bases outside gene matches: 6. Using the deep immunoSEQ assay, multiplex PCR amplified TCR CDR3 regions from genomic DNA. Genomic DNA extracted from each cell subset was distributed evenly over all wells of several immunoSEQ 96-well plates, and each plate served as one replicate. For sorted subsets, each replicate PCR was loaded with approximately 190 ng genomic DNA, equivalent to approximately 27,000 T cell genomes. Purified libraries were quantified with a Qubit 3.0 fluorometer, sized on a Bioanalyzer 2100, and re-quantified with the KAPA Library Quantification kit. Each immunoSEQ 96-well plate was sequenced on its own single-read 150-cycle Illumina NextSeq 550 flow cell. On the authors' methods: The immunoSEQ output contained only junctional sequences without quality scores, so filtering could not match that applied to full-length reads. To assign V/J genes and CDR3, sequences were annotated using PyIR, a Python wrapper for IgBLAST v1.9, with IMGT germline references. Reads were filtered out if the reads had weak V/J assignments (E-value above 1e-6), no CDR3, stop codons, out-of-frame junctions, or ambiguous translated residues. A V3J clonotype was defined by an identical inferred V gene, J gene, and CDR3 amino acid sequence. Percentage overlap between repertoires was computed as shared unique clonotypes divided by the size of the smaller repertoire. RTK rarefaction, the Chao1 estimator, and Recon v2.1 estimates of unobserved clonotypes were used to assess repertoire richness. Generation probabilities for all TCRbeta clonotypes obtained by the gDNA method from a handful of donors were computed using OLGA. Entries here come from immuneACCESS through TCRdb and include only in-frame sequences with V and J called. Some clones fail to appear in such tables; in the studies checked, an unresolved V gene covers under half of the shortfall, and the cause of the remainder is unknown. Clone size and V and J calls were adopted from that table, with D and trimming inferred from the DNA. This sample has roughly 2.2 million clones in its table, and approximately 95% of those were observed once. The ten largest clones represent 0.35% to 0.45% of the sample.

Specimen: naive CD4+ T cells from PBMCs. This specimen's cell subset or site label, interpreted: CD45RA+ positively selected. This sequence was found in a man aged 18-30 years in good health. Some clones in this sample may be carry-over from other donors' samples. The chain is assembled from TRBV7-6 and TRBJ2-7; TRBD1 matches 12 bases in the middle. The sequenced DNA is TGTGCCAGCAGCGTGGGGACAGGGGGCGAACAGTACTTC. Translated, this gives CASSVGTGGEQYF.